This is a list of T cell receptor beta chains from one sample in a study of shared clonotypes between healthy human individuals. Libraries were prepared by immunoSEQ multiplex PCR; TCRdb keeps only in-frame clonotypes and omits some of them. The repertoire consists of around 500,000 clones, with around 73% occurring once and the leading ten covering around 12%. The sample was PBMCs. The receptors come from a woman between 35 and 50 years old in good health. Some clones in this sample may be carry-over from other donors' samples. Both conserved end residues are part of each CDR3. The D gene is left open where the match is weak. Not all rows give a size; the values are once, few, many and, for expanded clones, a class.

v_gene	abundance	j_gene	d_gene	CDR3nt	CDR3aa
TRBV7-9	-	TRBJ2-7	TRBD2	TGTGCCAGCAGCTCAACCTCCGGGACTAGCGGGAGAATCTACGAGCAGTACTTC	CASSSTSGTSGRIYEQYF
TRBV5-6	-	TRBJ2-3	TRBD2	TGTGCCAGCAGCTTTCTGACTAGCGGGAGCACAGATACGCAGTATTTT	CASSFLTSGSTDTQYF
TRBV19	once	TRBJ2-3	TRBD2	TGTGCCAGTACGTCGGCTAGCGGGAGTTGGACAGATACGCAGTATTTT	CASTSASGSWTDTQYF
TRBV29-1	-	TRBJ2-7	TRBD1	TGCAGCGTTACCCGGACAGGGTCGGGCGAGCAGTACTTC	CSVTRTGSGEQYF
TRBV7-3	-	TRBJ2-5	TRBD2	TGTGCCAGCAGCTTTGGGACTAGCGGGACCCAGTACTTC	CASSFGTSGTQYF
TRBV9	-	TRBJ2-7	-	TGTGCCAGCAGTCAAGGGGTTGGGACGGGACCCCACTCCTACGAGCAGTACTTC	CASSQGVGTGPHSYEQYF
TRBV28	many	TRBJ2-1	-	TGTGCCAGCAGTTGGGCCTACAATGAGCAGTTCTTC	CASSWAYNEQFF
TRBV14	-	TRBJ2-4	TRBD1	TGTGCCAGCAGCCAAAGACAGGGTGCCATTCAGTACTTC	CASSQRQGAIQYF
TRBV2	-	TRBJ2-3	-	TGTGCCAGCAGGGTCGGTGGTTCCACAGATACGCAGTATTTT	CASRVGGSTDTQYF
TRBV7-9	-	TRBJ2-1	-	TGTGCCAGCAGGGATAATAGCGGCCGCTCCTACAATGAGCAGTTCTTC	CASRDNSGRSYNEQFF
TRBV19	-	TRBJ1-5	-	TGTGCCAGTAGTATTCGCAGGGAAAATCAGCCCCAGCATTTT	CASSIRRENQPQHF
TRBV15	-	TRBJ1-1	TRBD1	TGTGCCACCAGCGCCGCCCTTCTGGGACAGGGCACTGAAGCTTTCTTT	CATSAALLGQGTEAFF
TRBV19	-	TRBJ1-1	-	TGTGCCAGTAGCCCGATTTCTAATCTGGGGAGGACTGAAGCTTTCTTT	CASSPISNLGRTEAFF
TRBV13	-	TRBJ2-1	TRBD2	TGTGCCAGCAGCCCGAAACTAGCGCCCTCGAGTGAGCAGTTCTTC	CASSPKLAPSSEQFF
TRBV10-1	-	TRBJ2-7	TRBD2	TGCGCCAGCAGTGATGACTACCCGGGGGGGGAGCAGTACTTC	CASSDDYPGGEQYF
TRBV7-9	-	TRBJ2-5	-	TGTGCCAGCAGCTTAGCGCGACAGAAGAAAGAGACCCAGTACTTC	CASSLARQKKETQYF
TRBV7-9	-	TRBJ2-7	TRBD1	TGTGCCAGCAGCTACACAGGGGTGGGGTACTACGAGCAGTACTTC	CASSYTGVGYYEQYF
TRBV30	-	TRBJ2-7	-	TGTGCCTGGAGTGTGTCCGGCCACGAGCAGTACTTC	CAWSVSGHEQYF
TRBV6-1	-	TRBJ2-7	TRBD1	TGTGCCAGCAGTGAAAGGTGGGACAGGGCAGGCGAGCAGTACTTC	CASSERWDRAGEQYF
TRBV7-7	-	TRBJ2-7	TRBD1	TGTGCCAGCAGCTCCCGGGACAGGGAGATCTACGAGCAGTACTTC	CASSSRDREIYEQYF
TRBV19	-	TRBJ2-7	TRBD2	TGTGCCAGTAGTATAGGTGAAGCGGGAGTCAACTACGAGCAGTACTTC	CASSIGEAGVNYEQYF
TRBV6-1	once	TRBJ1-1	-	TGTGCCAGCAGAGCGGTAATGAACACTGAAGCTTTCTTT	CASRAVMNTEAFF
TRBV27	-	TRBJ2-7	-	TGTGCCAGCGCCATACTAGGCTACAGCTACGAGCAGTACTTC	CASAILGYSYEQYF
TRBV19	once	TRBJ1-5	-	TGTGCCAGTAGTATCGAATTCAGGGGCAGGGGCGATCAGCCCCAGCATTTT	CASSIEFRGRGDQPQHF
TRBV6-5	-	TRBJ2-7	TRBD1	TGTGCCAGCAGACGGACAGGGGGTGGTGACGAGCAGTACTTC	CASRRTGGGDEQYF
TRBV5-5	-	TRBJ2-7	-	TGTGCCAGCAGCGCGTACTACGAGCAGTACTTC	CASSAYYEQYF
TRBV29-1	-	TRBJ1-2	TRBD1	TGCAGCGTGAGGACAGGGGGAATGTATGGCTACACCTTC	CSVRTGGMYGYTF
TRBV5-8	-	TRBJ2-7	-	TGCGCCAGCAGCCAGGGATTATCGGGACTCCGGGCCGAGCAGTACTTC	CASSQGLSGLRAEQYF
TRBV6-4	once	TRBJ2-7	-	TGTGCCAGCCTGGGGGGACACCAGAGCCCCTACGAGCAGTACTTC	CASLGGHQSPYEQYF
TRBV15	-	TRBJ2-7	-	TGTGCCACCAGCAGAGATATCGGCAGCTACGAGCAGTACTTC	CATSRDIGSYEQYF